These 14 T cell receptor beta chains originate from one sample sequenced in a study of T cell repertoires in cytomegalovirus infection. Using its own MiXCR run on the reads, TCRdb lists one record per CDR3 protein. The sample holds approximately 700,000 distinct CDR3 sequences; less than 40% are singletons and the top ten take around 2.6%. The material sequenced was PBMCs. The receptor source for this set is a human donor in good health (CMV status not recorded). Some clones in this sample may be carry-over from other donors' samples.

In this sample, this clonotype turned up a few times. The chain employs TRBV7-6 and TRBJ1-1, with TRBD1 matching 8 bases. The CDR3 sequence is 13 residues long. Germline V lookup: CDR1 SGHVS, CDR2 FNYEAQ. Trimming cost V 4 bases and J 4 bases; bases outside gene matches: 2. Here the CDR3 DNA reads TGTGCCAGCAGCTCCGGGACAGGCACTGAAGCTTTCTTT. The encoded protein is CASSSGTGTEAFF.

As regards this clonotype: Relative to the germline gene, one junction end is altered; a read error may explain this. The J gene is TRBJ1-4, the V gene TRBV4-3; D may be TRBD1 (5 bases). CDR1 LGHNA and CDR2 YSLEER come from the germline V gene. The CDR3 extends over 13 amino acids. The CDR3 sequence: CASSQQGSEKMFF. The CDR3 bases are TGCGCCAGCAGCCAACAGGGATCTGAAAAAATGTTTTTT.

V gene TRBV2 combines with J gene TRBJ2-3, with 7 bases that match TRBD2. J was trimmed by 3 bases and V by 0 bases; bases with no gene match: 6. The CDR3 has 16 amino acids. From germline, CDR1 is SNHLY and CDR2 FYNNEI. In nucleotides, the CDR3 is TGTGCCAGCAGTGAAGCCGGCGGGAGTTGGACAGATACGCAGTATTTT. Translation gives CASSEAGGSWTDTQYF.

The sample holds a few counts of this clonotype. The chain couples TRBV4-2 to TRBJ2-3, with D perhaps TRBD2 (5 bases). Germline loops: CDR1 LGHNA, CDR2 YNFKEQ. The ends were cut back, 5 bases at V and 1 base at J, with 13 bases in the middle. The CDR3 is made up of 15 amino acids. The CDR3 DNA sequence: TGTGCCAGCAGCGCGAAACTTAGCGGCACAGATACGCAGTATTTT. Translation: CASSAKLSGTDTQYF.

Details on this clonotype: One junction end does not reproduce the germline sequence, and a read error may be involved. The rearrangement joins TRBV27 to TRBJ1-4, with 10 bases aligning to TRBD1. CDR1 and CDR2 from the germline V gene are MNHEY and SMNVEV (reference sequence). The CDR3 is made up of 15 amino acids. CDR3 amino acids: CASSPTGTGVENLFF. CDR3 nucleotides: TGTGCCAGCAGTCCAACCGGGACAGGGGTTGAAAACCTGTTTTTT. Variable domain in full (rest from reference TRBV27 and TRBJ1-4): EAQVTQNPRYLITVTGKKLTVTCSQNMNHEYMSWYRQDPGLGLRQIYYSMNVEVTDKGDVPEGYKVSRKEKRNFPLILESPSPNQTSLYFCASSPTGTGVENLFFGSGTQLSVL.

This clonotype was seen a handful of times. The rearrangement joins TRBV10-3 to TRBJ1-1, with 10 bases that match TRBD1. CDR1 is ENHRY and CDR2 is SYGVKD in the germline V gene. Unmatched junction bases numbered 11, after V lost 5 bases and J lost 2 bases. The CDR3 spans 17 residues. CDR3 in DNA: TGTGCCATCAGTACCTACCGGGACAGGGGACCTAACACTGAAGCTTTCTTT. This encodes CAISTYRDRGPNTEAFF.

The gene calls are TRBV7-9 and TRBJ2-1; no definite D call. Trimming removed 5 bases at V and 8 bases at J, with 7 bases between. From germline, CDR1 is SEHNR and CDR2 FQNEAQ (reference sequence). There are 11 residues in the CDR3. The CDR3 sequence: CASSTWDEQFF. The CDR3 bases are TGTGCCAGCAGCACGTGGGATGAGCAGTTCTTC.

This clonotype was observed once. The CDR3 does not end in the conserved phenylalanine or tryptophan, so this is likely a read error. It is unclear where the CDR3 begins or ends on the DNA, so no DNA is shown, and the CDR3 is as TCRdb lists it. The rearrangement joins TRBV11-2 to TRBJ2-1; TRBD1, the table's D call, lacks a check against the DNA. With termini counted, the CDR3 has 13 amino acids. CDR1 SGHAT and CDR2 FQNNGV come from the germline V gene. CDR3 loop: CASSAPRPIEQLL.

The sample holds many counts of this clonotype. The V gene is TRBV7-2, the J gene TRBJ1-6, with no clear D. This CDR3 spans 15 amino acids. V gave up 1 base and J gave up 10 bases, with 14 bases separating them. Germline lookup yields CDR1 SGHTA and CDR2 FQGNSA. The CDR3: CASSLELGSESPLHF. For the CDR3, the DNA is TGTGCCAGCAGCTTAGAACTGGGATCAGAGTCACCCCTCCACTTT.

In the case of this clonotype: This CDR3 is missing its conserved last phenylalanine or tryptophan, likely due to a read error. It is unclear where the CDR3 begins or ends on the DNA, so no DNA is shown, and the CDR3 is as TCRdb lists it. The chain links TRBV7-2 to TRBJ2-1; the tabulated D call, TRBD1, remains unverified against the DNA. The CDR3 comprises 15 residues, both ends counted. CDR1 and CDR2 from the germline V gene are SGHTA and FQGNSA. CDR3 in amino acids: CASSSDRADFNEQLL.

This chain joins TRBV20-1 and TRBJ2-2; TRBD2 matches at 14 bases. CDR1 DFQATT and CDR2 SNEGSKA come from the germline V gene (reference sequence). The CDR3 totals 14 residues. After removal of 6 bases from V and 7 bases from J, the junction contained 4 bases not matched to a gene. The CDR3, as DNA: TGCAGTGCCGGGACTAGCGGGAGAGGCGGGGAGCTGTTTTTT. Its protein is CSAGTSGRGGELFF.

There are a few counts of this clonotype. The rearrangement uses TRBV19 and TRBJ2-7; D uncertain. The V gene's germline CDR1 is LNHDA and CDR2 SQIVND (reference sequence). The CDR3 runs 13 residues. Trimming removed 2 bases from V and 3 bases from J, with 8 bases in between. This chain's CDR3 is CASSIYYSYEQYF. The CDR3 nucleotides are TGTGCCAGTAGTATATATTACAGCTACGAGCAGTACTTC.

This clonotype was observed a few times. The junction departs from the called germline gene at one end, perhaps through a read error. The chain employs TRBV7-6 and TRBJ2-1, with D perhaps given as TRBD1 or TRBD2 (5 bases each). The germline gives CDR1 SGHVS, CDR2 FNYEAQ. The CDR3 has 16 residues. This CDR3 is CASSLGHTSSYNEQFF. As DNA, the CDR3 is TGTGCTAGCAGCTTGGGGCATACTAGCTCCTACAATGAGCAGTTCTTC.

The chain recombines TRBV5-6 with TRBJ1-5; 11 positions agree with TRBD1. The CDR3 spans 14 residues. From germline, CDR1 is SGHDT and CDR2 YYEEEE. The ends lost 4 bases at V and 5 bases at J; junction bases unmatched: 2. CDR3: CASSRTGGDQPQHF. The CDR3 coding sequence is TGTGCCAGCAGCAGGACAGGGGGCGATCAGCCCCAGCATTTT. Using reference TRBV5-6 and TRBJ1-5 for the parts outside the CDR3, the full variable domain is DAGVTQSPTHLIKTRGQQVTLRCSPKSGHDTVSWYQQALGQGPQFIFQYYEEEERQRGNFPDRFSGHQFPNYSSELNVNALLLGDSALYLCASSRTGGDQPQHFGDGTRLSIL.